What follows describes a single T cell receptor beta chain. This sample was included in a study of T cell changes during pregnancy in multiple sclerosis. The protocol was immunoSEQ multiplex PCR, while the TCRdb copy is restricted to in-frame clones and leaves out a portion. The table lists 90,000 to 120,000 clones, around 90% of them singletons. Sample: peripheral blood, taken in the third trimester of pregnancy. The source of this sequence is a female donor in good health, enrolled as a control in a pregnancy study.

This CDR3 reads CASSHGQEYEQYF. The CDR3 DNA reads as TGTGCCAGCAGCCATGGACAGGAGTACGAGCAGTACTTC. This chain joins TRBV5-4 and TRBJ2-7, with 7 positions matching TRBD1. The J segment lost 4 bases and the V segment lost 4 bases, leaving 5 bases of the junction unmatched. This CDR3 spans 13 amino acids. The V gene's germline CDR1 is SGHNT and CDR2 YYREEE (reference sequence).